One sample yielded the 28 T cell receptor beta chains listed below, sequenced in a study of glioma-infiltrating T cells. Using RNA template, CDR3s of TCR alpha and beta were amplified with iRepertoire arm-PCR. A single record per CDR3 protein comes from TCRdb applying MiXCR to the multiplex PCR reads. The sample yields 150,000 to 200,000 distinct CDR3 sequences, 32% seen once. Sequencing input: glioma tissue, nonneoplastic brain tissue, or PBMCs (not recorded which). The receptors shown here come from a human donor with low-grade glioma or glioblastoma, undergoing nonglioma brain surgery, or in good health (not recorded which).

This clonotype was seen many times. The gene calls are TRBV6-1 and TRBJ1-2; TRBD1 might be the D (6 bases). Deletions cut 8 bases from V and 8 bases from J, with 18 bases between. CDR3 length: 13 residues. Germline CDR1 reads MNHNS; CDR2 reads SASEGT. The CDR3 spells CASRGGAGKGYTF. The CDR3 nucleotides read TGTGCCAGCCGGGGGGGGGCTGGCAAGGGCTACACCTTC.

On this clonotype itself: The junction departs from germline at one end; a sequencing error may be responsible. This chain links TRBV7-8 with TRBJ1-5; 7 nucleotides match TRBD1. Germline-derived CDR1 and CDR2 are SGHVS and FQNEAQ. The CDR3 has 15 amino acids. The CDR3 nucleotides are TGTGCCAGCAGCCTACAGGGGAATAGCAGTCAGCCCCAGCATTTT. This sequence encodes CASSLQGNSSQPQHF.

This clonotype was detected many times. DNA for the CDR3: TGTGCCAGCACCACTGGAGCGGCCTACAATGAGCAGTTCTTC. Translated: CASTTGAAYNEQFF. This chain joins TRBV27 and TRBJ2-1, with D perhaps matching TRBD2 (5 bases). Germline values: CDR1 MNHEY, CDR2 SMNVEV (reference sequence). This CDR3 comprises 14 residues. Trimming pared 7 bases from V and 2 bases from J, leaving 12 bases between.

This clonotype was recorded at least ten times. The CDR3 sequence is CASSLEGRDPDTQYF. The CDR3, as DNA: TGTGCCAGCAGCTTAGAGGGCAGGGACCCAGATACGCAGTATTTT. The gene calls are TRBV7-2 and TRBJ2-3, with D possibly being TRBD1 or TRBD2 (5 bases each). The CDR3 spans 15 residues. The germline gives CDR1 SGHTA, CDR2 FQGNSA. Trimming shortened V by 1 base and J by 4 bases, and 12 bases separated the two germline ends. Together with reference TRBV7-2 and TRBJ2-3, the CDR3 gives the full variable domain: GAGVSQSPSNKVTEKGKDVELRCDPISGHTALYWYRQSLGQGLEFLIYFQGNSAPDKSGLPSDRFSAERTGGSVSTLTIQRTQQEDSAVYLCASSLEGRDPDTQYFGPGTRLTVL.

This chain uses TRBV3-1 with TRBJ2-7; 8 nucleotides agree with TRBD2. The trim removed 4 bases at V and 2 bases at J, leaving 4 bases unmatched. Germline-derived CDR1 and CDR2 are LGHDT and YNNKEL (reference sequence). The CDR3 length is 14 residues. The CDR3 reads CASSPTSATYEQYF. The DNA for the CDR3 is TGTGCCAGCAGCCCGACTAGCGCGACCTACGAGCAGTACTTC.

The chain employs TRBV6-6 and TRBJ2-7, with 9 bases aligning to TRBD2. The trim removed 7 bases at V and 0 bases at J, leaving 7 bases unmatched. Germline assignment: CDR1 MNHNY and CDR2 SVGAGI (reference sequence). The CDR3 spans 15 residues. The DNA of the CDR3 is TGTGCCAGCAAGAAAGGGACTAGCAGCTCCTACGAGCAGTACTTC. Its translation: CASKKGTSSSYEQYF.

This clonotype has ten or more counts. The CDR3 DNA sequence: TGCAGTGCTACCCGGGCCTCCCCCGATACGCAGTATTTT. Translation gives CSATRASPDTQYF. This sequence joins TRBV20-1 and TRBJ2-3; D gene ambiguous. The germline V and J ends were trimmed by 4 bases and 6 bases, with 14 bases remaining between them. This CDR3 comprises 13 residues. Germline V gene data show CDR1 as DFQATT and CDR2 as SNEGSKA (reference sequence).

At least ten counts were recorded for this clonotype. The rearrangement links TRBV7-2 to TRBJ2-7; maybe TRBD2 (6 bases). V lost 5 bases to trimming and J lost 5 bases, with 19 bases between them. CDR1 SGHTA and CDR2 FQGNSA come from the germline V gene. The CDR3 runs 15 residues. CDR3 nucleotide sequence: TGTGCCAGCAGCCCACTTAGGCCCCGCGGGGACGAGCAGTACTTC. As protein: CASSPLRPRGDEQYF. The full variable domain, its missing parts supplied by reference TRBV7-2 and TRBJ2-7, is GAGVSQSPSNKVTEKGKDVELRCDPISGHTALYWYRQSLGQGLEFLIYFQGNSAPDKSGLPSDRFSAERTGGSVSTLTIQRTQQEDSAVYLCASSPLRPRGDEQYFGPGTRLTVT.

This clonotype was recorded at least ten times. The chain employs TRBV20-1 and TRBJ2-7, with 14 bases aligning to TRBD2. The CDR3 extends over 14 amino acids. Germline V gene sequence: CDR1 DFQATT, CDR2 SNEGSKA (reference sequence). V shed 5 bases and J 5 bases; nucleotides not matched to a gene: 5. The CDR3 DNA reads TGCAGTGCTGGGACTAGCGGGAGTGGAGACGAGCAGTACTTC. Translated, it gives CSAGTSGSGDEQYF.

The V call is TRBV7-6, the J call TRBJ2-7; 11 positions agree with TRBD2. Looked up from germline, CDR1 is SGHVS and CDR2 is FNYEAQ. The V segment lost 5 bases and the J segment 10 bases; nucleotides outside the gene matches: 13. The CDR3 consists of 15 residues. CDR3 protein: CASSETSGSSYDQYF. The CDR3 DNA reads as TGTGCCAGCAGCGAAACTAGCGGGAGTAGTTATGATCAGTACTTC.

In its sample, this clonotype was seen many times. This chain joins TRBV4-3 and TRBJ2-1, with D possibly being TRBD2 (7 bases). Trimming stripped 0 bases from V and 7 bases from J, with 16 bases between. The CDR3 runs 16 residues. CDR1 is LGHNA and CDR2 is YSLEER in the germline V gene. The CDR3 protein is CASSQEGGGPGNEQFF. CDR3 bases: TGCGCCAGCAGCCAAGAAGGGGGGGGTCCGGGGAATGAGCAGTTCTTC.

This CDR3 is CASSPPPRTGRETQYF. CDR3 in DNA: TGTGCCAGCAGCCCACCCCCCCGGACAGGGCGAGAGACCCAGTACTTC. This chain links TRBV7-9 with TRBJ2-5, with TRBD1 identical over 8 bases. V trimming: 5 bases; J trimming: 4 bases; junction bases outside the gene matches: 12. The germline V gene has CDR1 SEHNR and CDR2 FQNEAQ (reference sequence). The CDR3 is 16 residues long.

This clonotype was recorded at least ten times. J is TRBJ2-1 and V is TRBV25-1, with TRBD1 matching over 8 bases. CDR1 and CDR2 from the germline V gene are MGHDK and SYGVNS. Germline trimming cut 6 bases from V and 0 bases from J; bases unmatched to any gene: 4. The length of the CDR3 is 15 residues. The CDR3 DNA reads as TGTGCCAGCAGCGACAGGGGACACTCCTACAATGAGCAGTTCTTC. Its translation is CASSDRGHSYNEQFF.

This clonotype appeared many times. The chain links TRBV12-3 or TRBV12-4 to TRBJ2-3; 9 nucleotides agree with TRBD1. The CDR3 consists of 15 residues. V lost 7 bases and J lost 2; bases outside the gene matches: 7. CDR3 sequence: CASTQTGGVTDTQYF. The CDR3 nucleotides are TGTGCCAGCACCCAAACAGGGGGCGTCACAGATACGCAGTATTTT.

This clonotype was counted ten times or more. V usage is TRBV3-1 and J usage is TRBJ1-2; D is uncertain. The CDR3 is 13 amino acids. The germline V and J ends were trimmed by 1 base and 6 bases, with 9 bases remaining between them. In germline, CDR1 is LGHDT, CDR2 YNNKEL (reference sequence). The CDR3 protein is CASSQGVGNGYTF. The CDR3, as DNA: TGTGCCAGCAGCCAAGGGGTTGGGAATGGCTACACCTTC.

The chain couples TRBV5-1 to TRBJ2-7; unclear D gene. Trimming cost V 4 bases and J 1 base, with 9 bases left between them. The CDR3 extends over 13 amino acids. Germline CDR1 reads SGHRS; CDR2 reads YFSETQ. This CDR3 reads CASSPGKSYEQYF. The CDR3 DNA is TGCGCCAGCAGCCCCGGAAAGTCCTACGAGCAGTACTTC.

In the case of this clonotype: Being one base from a much bigger clone, this may be a read error. V usage is TRBV2 and J usage is TRBJ2-1; the D call may be TRBD1 or TRBD2 (5 bases each). V gave up 7 bases and J gave up 6 bases, with 25 bases separating them. The CDR3 spans 17 residues. Germline V CDR1 and CDR2: SNHLY, FYNNEI. CDR3 amino acids: CASIRRALEGPPNEQFF. The CDR3 DNA is TGTGCCAGCATTCGTCGCGCCCTAGAGGGGCCGCCCAATGAGCAGTTCTTC.

This clonotype was observed at least ten times. The CDR3 coding sequence is TGTGCCAGCAGATGGGACAGGGGAGTTGAAGCTTTCTTT. It is translated as CASRWDRGVEAFF. The rearrangement links TRBV6-1 to TRBJ1-1; 10 nucleotides agree with TRBD1. The CDR3 totals 13 residues. V lost 6 bases and J lost 7; bases outside the gene matches: 5. Germline V gene data show CDR1 as MNHNS and CDR2 as SASEGT.

The chain couples TRBV9 to TRBJ2-7; 10 bases agree with TRBD2. The CDR3 has 15 amino acids. CDR1 is SGDLS, CDR2 YYNGEE, per germline. V shed 0 bases and J 2 bases; nucleotides not matched to a gene: 2. The CDR3 nucleotides read TGTGCCAGCAGCGTAGGGAGCGGGAGGGCCTACGAGCAGTACTTC. It specifies CASSVGSGRAYEQYF.

In its sample, this clonotype was seen a few times. The V gene is TRBV12-3 or TRBV12-4, the J gene TRBJ2-1, with 7 bases that match TRBD2. V shed 5 bases and J 0 bases; nucleotides not matched to a gene: 16. This CDR3 comprises 19 residues. This CDR3 is CASSAPTGGGESSYNEQFF. The CDR3 DNA is TGTGCCAGCAGTGCACCCACTGGCGGGGGAGAAAGCTCCTACAATGAGCAGTTCTTC.

At least ten counts were recorded for this clonotype. The chain couples TRBV6-2 or TRBV6-3 to TRBJ2-1; D is unresolved. The CDR3 length is 12 residues. V lost 5 bases and J 5 bases, leaving 7 bases between the germline ends. CDR1 and CDR2 from the germline V gene are MNHEY and SVGEGT. The CDR3 DNA reads as TGTGCCAGCAGTCCCCTGAACAATGAGCAGTTCTTC. Protein sequence: CASSPLNNEQFF.

The CDR3 is CASSHSPGGGAFF. DNA for the CDR3: TGTGCCAGCAGCCATTCCCCAGGGGGAGGAGCTTTCTTT. V gene TRBV27 combines with J gene TRBJ1-1, with 7 bases lining up with TRBD1. V lost 6 bases, J lost 10 bases, and 11 bases stayed unmatched. The germline gives CDR1 MNHEY, CDR2 SMNVEV (reference sequence). The CDR3 spans 13 residues.

In this sample, this clonotype turned up many times. The gene calls are TRBV20-1 and TRBJ2-7, with unresolved D. The germline V and J ends were trimmed by 1 base and 2 bases, with 12 bases remaining between them. The CDR3 is made up of 14 amino acids. CDR1 DFQATT and CDR2 SNEGSKA come from the germline V gene (reference sequence). The CDR3 loop reads CSARVRGPTYEQYF. DNA for the CDR3: TGCAGTGCTAGAGTCCGCGGCCCCACCTACGAGCAGTACTTC.

This clonotype was observed many times. The CDR3 here is CASSYTTSGQETQYF. The CDR3 DNA reads as TGTGCCAGCAGTTACACGACTAGCGGCCAAGAGACCCAGTACTTC. V and J are TRBV6-6 and TRBJ2-5; 9 nucleotides match TRBD2. The CDR3 contains 15 residues. CDR1 is MNHNY and CDR2 is SVGAGI in the germline V gene (reference sequence). With V trimmed by 2 bases and J by 1 base, 2 bases remained unmatched.

This clonotype was recorded a few times. The CDR3 region is CASSQAGPTQTDTQYF. DNA of the CDR3: TGCGCCAGCAGCCAAGCGGGCCCTACGCAAACAGATACGCAGTATTTT. The chain carries TRBV4-1 and TRBJ2-3; D gene unclear. The germline V gene has CDR1 MGHRA and CDR2 YSYEKL. This CDR3 has 16 amino acids. V dropped 1 base and J dropped 3 bases, with 14 bases sitting between them.

This clonotype was counted once. A much larger clone lies a single base off, so this may be a read error. The chain combines TRBV7-8 with TRBJ2-4; 10 bases match TRBD2. Germline CDR1 is SGHVS and CDR2 is FQNEAQ. V shed 3 bases and J 9 bases; nucleotides not matched to a gene: 11. The CDR3 totals 16 residues. The CDR3, as DNA: TGTGCCAGCAGCTTGGGGACTAGCGCTTCGGGCGGCATTCAGTACTTC. Translation gives CASSLGTSASGGIQYF.

This clonotype appeared many times. This sequence joins TRBV6-1 and TRBJ1-3; the match to TRBD1 covers 7 bases. The CDR3 runs to 15 residues. Germline CDR1 is MNHNS and CDR2 is SASEGT. After removal of 6 bases from V and 4 bases from J, the junction contained 9 bases not matched to a gene. The CDR3 loop is CASREGQRLGNTIYF. The CDR3 DNA reads as TGTGCCAGCAGAGAGGGACAGCGTCTCGGAAACACCATATATTTT.

To note about this clonotype: A much more abundant neighbour one base away suggests this may be a read error. The rearrangement links TRBV5-4 to TRBJ1-6, with a weak D call TRBD1 (5 bases). The ends were cut back, 4 bases at V and 5 bases at J, with 7 bases in the middle. The CDR3 is 13 amino acids. In germline, CDR1 is SGHNT, CDR2 YYREEE (reference sequence). The CDR3 coding sequence is TGTGCCAGCAGCCGGGACGATAATTCACCCCTCCACTTT. Translating gives CASSRDDNSPLHF.